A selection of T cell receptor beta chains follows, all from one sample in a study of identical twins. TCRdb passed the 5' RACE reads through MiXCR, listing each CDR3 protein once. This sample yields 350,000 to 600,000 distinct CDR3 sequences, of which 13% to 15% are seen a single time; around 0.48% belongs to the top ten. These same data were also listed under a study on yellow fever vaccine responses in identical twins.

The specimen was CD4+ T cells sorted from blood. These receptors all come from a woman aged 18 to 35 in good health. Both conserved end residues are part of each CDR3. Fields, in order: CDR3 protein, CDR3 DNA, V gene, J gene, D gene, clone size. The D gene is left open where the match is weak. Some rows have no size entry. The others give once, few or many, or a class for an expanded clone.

CATSDPTSPGETQYF,TGTGCCACCAGTGACCCGACTAGTCCGGGAGAGACCCAGTACTTC,TRBV24-1,TRBJ2-5,NA,few
CASSPKFVRVINTEAFF,TGCGCCAGCAGCCCCAAGTTTGTCCGGGTCATAAACACTGAAGCTTTCTTT,TRBV4-1,TRBJ1-1,NA,NA
CASTRGRASYEQYF,TGTGCCAGCACCCGGGGCAGAGCATCCTACGAGCAGTACTTC,TRBV6-2/TRBV6-3,TRBJ2-7,NA,few
CASSDPREGSYEQYF,TGTGCCAGCAGCGACCCTAGGGAAGGGAGCTACGAGCAGTACTTC,TRBV12-3/TRBV12-4,TRBJ2-7,NA,NA
CASSLGGGRAEADTQYF,TGTGCCAGCAGCTTAGGGGGCGGGAGGGCCGAGGCAGATACGCAGTATTTT,TRBV7-2,TRBJ2-3,TRBD2,NA
CASRYRGLGAPEAFF,TGTGCCAGCAGATACCGCGGCCTGGGGGCCCCTGAAGCTTTCTTT,TRBV5-6,TRBJ1-1,NA,NA
CASSLWVGEHYEQYF,TGTGCCAGCAGTTTATGGGTGGGAGAACATTACGAGCAGTACTTC,TRBV12-3/TRBV12-4,TRBJ2-7,NA,few
CASSYGTGNHNTEAFF,TGTGCCAGCAGCTACGGGACAGGGAATCATAACACTGAAGCTTTCTTT,TRBV6-5,TRBJ1-1,TRBD1,few
CASSEAGVTYEQYF,TGTGCCAGCAGCGAAGCGGGAGTGACATACGAGCAGTACTTC,TRBV6-1,TRBJ2-7,TRBD2,few
CASGTPRAGAYEQYF,TGTGCCAGCGGTACTCCTCGGGCGGGAGCCTACGAGCAGTACTTC,TRBV6-5,TRBJ2-7,TRBD2,few
CSAMGGRVDTQYF,TGCAGTGCTATGGGCGGGAGGGTAGATACGCAGTATTTT,TRBV20-1,TRBJ2-3,TRBD2,many
CASGMGETQYF,TGTGCCAGCGGGATGGGGGAGACCCAGTACTTC,TRBV3-1,TRBJ2-5,NA,few
CASSPRPLGAGGTDTQYF,TGTGCCAGCAGCCCACGTCCCTTGGGAGCGGGGGGAACAGATACGCAGTATTTT,TRBV27,TRBJ2-3,TRBD2,few
CASSLSSDRANEQYF,TGTGCCAGCAGTTTATCCTCTGACAGGGCCAACGAGCAGTACTTC,TRBV28,TRBJ2-7,TRBD1,few
CASSYGVGQETQYF,TGTGCCAGCAGTTACGGTGTGGGTCAAGAGACCCAGTACTTC,TRBV6-5,TRBJ2-5,NA,many
CAISFDVTQYF,TGTGCCATCAGCTTCGATGTTACGCAGTATTTT,TRBV5-5,TRBJ2-3,NA,NA
CASSPKEVTTEAFF,TGTGCCAGCTCACCAAAGGAGGTTACCACTGAAGCTTTCTTT,TRBV18,TRBJ1-1,NA,NA
CASSRAGGPSEQYF,TGTGCCAGCAGCCGAGCGGGAGGGCCGTCCGAGCAGTACTTC,TRBV12-3/TRBV12-4,TRBJ2-7,TRBD2,NA
CASSIRQASYEQYF,TGTGCCAGCAGCATAAGACAGGCGTCCTACGAGCAGTACTTC,TRBV7-2,TRBJ2-7,NA,once
CASTTPGRYEQYF,TGTGCCAGTACGACCCCGGGCCGTTACGAGCAGTACTTC,TRBV28,TRBJ2-7,NA,NA
CASSLRVGNTEAFF,TGTGCCAGCAGTTTACGGGTAGGAAACACTGAAGCTTTCTTT,TRBV12-3/TRBV12-4,TRBJ1-1,NA,few
CASSQELAGGSYNEQFF,TGCGCCAGCAGCCAAGAACTAGCGGGAGGATCCTACAATGAGCAGTTCTTC,TRBV4-3,TRBJ2-1,TRBD2,few
CASKKQGSEAFF,TGTGCCAGCAAAAAACAGGGTTCTGAAGCTTTCTTT,TRBV12-3/TRBV12-4,TRBJ1-1,NA,few
CASTLDRGVSPLHF,TGTGCCAGCACCCTCGACAGGGGCGTATCACCCCTCCACTTT,TRBV12-3/TRBV12-4,TRBJ1-6,TRBD1,NA
CASSHLGSAYEQYF,TGCGCCAGCAGCCATCTCGGCTCGGCCTACGAGCAGTACTTC,TRBV4-1,TRBJ2-7,NA,NA
CASSLGLAGTSYEQYF,TGCGCCAGCAGCTTGGGACTAGCGGGGACCTCCTACGAGCAGTACTTC,TRBV5-1,TRBJ2-7,TRBD2,few
CSARKAGLSYEQYF,TGCAGTGCTAGAAAAGCGGGACTCTCCTACGAGCAGTACTTC,TRBV20-1,TRBJ2-7,TRBD2,NA
CSARLPSKDTQYF,TGCAGTGCTAGATTGCCTAGCAAAGATACGCAGTATTTT,TRBV20-1,TRBJ2-3,NA,NA
CSARRGQGRNEQFF,TGCAGTGCTAGGCGGGGCCAAGGGAGGAATGAGCAGTTCTTC,TRBV20-1,TRBJ2-1,NA,few
CASGLAGSYEQYF,TGTGCATCGGGGCTAGCGGGATCCTACGAGCAGTACTTC,TRBV25-1,TRBJ2-7,TRBD2,NA
CSVYSSGQGETPYYGYTF,TGCAGCGTTTACTCTTCCGGACAGGGGGAAACCCCCTACTATGGCTACACCTTC,TRBV29-1,TRBJ1-2,TRBD1,many
CASSPGQGGVGELFF,TGCGCCAGCAGCCCGGGACAGGGAGGGGTCGGGGAGCTGTTTTTT,TRBV5-1,TRBJ2-2,TRBD1,few
CASSKALAGGPRETQYF,TGTGCCAGCAGCAAAGCGCTAGCGGGAGGGCCGAGAGAGACCCAGTACTTC,TRBV21-1,TRBJ2-5,NA,few
CSVVGSTDTQYF,TGCAGCGTGGTCGGAAGCACAGATACGCAGTATTTT,TRBV29-1,TRBJ2-3,NA,many
CASSSTGGWDIQYF,TGTGCCAGCAGCTCGACAGGGGGCTGGGACATTCAGTACTTC,TRBV5-6,TRBJ2-4,TRBD1,many
CASSPGLAGGPTYEQYF,TGCGCCAGCAGCCCGGGACTAGCGGGGGGCCCCACCTACGAGCAGTACTTC,TRBV5-1,TRBJ2-7,TRBD2,NA
CASSQGYWVNTEAFF,TGTGCCAGCAGCCAAGGATATTGGGTGAACACTGAAGCTTTCTTT,TRBV3-1,TRBJ1-1,NA,few
CASSLAGPSQETQYF,TGCGCCAGCAGCCTAGCGGGGCCCTCACAAGAGACCCAGTACTTC,TRBV5-1,TRBJ2-5,TRBD2,NA
CSVVSSYEQYF,TGCAGCGTTGTAAGCTCCTACGAGCAGTACTTC,TRBV29-1,TRBJ2-7,NA,NA
CASSLGGGSPLHF,TGTGCCAGCAGTTTAGGGGGGGGGTCACCCCTCCACTTT,TRBV12-3/TRBV12-4,TRBJ1-6,NA,NA
CASGKVPSGSSYEQYF,TGCGCCAGCGGCAAGGTCCCTAGCGGGAGCTCCTACGAGCAGTACTTC,TRBV5-1,TRBJ2-7,TRBD2,few
CASSSLPKYPGQGHEQYF,TGTGCCAGCAGCTCGCTACCAAAGTACCCGGGACAGGGCCACGAGCAGTACTTC,TRBV5-6,TRBJ2-7,TRBD1,few
CASSYSGAYEQYF,TGTGCCAGCAGTTACTCTGGGGCGTACGAGCAGTACTTC,TRBV6-5,TRBJ2-7,NA,NA
CASSQVMITDTQYF,TGCGCCAGCAGCCAAGTCATGATCACAGATACGCAGTATTTT,TRBV4-1,TRBJ2-3,NA,NA
CASSPEGANRGLRNSPLHF,TGTGCCAGCAGCCCTGAGGGAGCTAACAGGGGGCTTCGAAATTCACCCCTCCACTTT,TRBV6-1,TRBJ1-6,TRBD1,NA
CASSREGLAGGPNTGELFF,TGTGCCAGCAGCCGAGAGGGACTAGCGGGAGGGCCAAACACCGGGGAGCTGTTTTTT,TRBV4-2,TRBJ2-2,TRBD2,many
CASSPSATYEQYF,TGTGCCAGCAGCCCAAGCGCCACCTACGAGCAGTACTTC,TRBV7-9,TRBJ2-7,NA,NA
CASSPPGRSETQYF,TGTGCCAGCAGTCCTCCGGGCCGGTCAGAGACCCAGTACTTC,TRBV28,TRBJ2-5,NA,NA
CASSLGLAANTGELFF,TGTGCCAGCAGTTTAGGGTTGGCGGCGAACACCGGGGAGCTGTTTTTT,TRBV12-3/TRBV12-4,TRBJ2-2,NA,many
CASSVRVPTGELFF,TGTGCCAGCAGCGTACGGGTCCCCACCGGGGAGCTGTTTTTT,TRBV11-2,TRBJ2-2,NA,many
CASSLRTSGGLTDTQYF,TGTGCCAGCAGCTTAAGGACTAGCGGGGGACTCACAGATACGCAGTATTTT,TRBV7-2,TRBJ2-3,TRBD2,few